The source of this T cell receptor (beta chain) is a study of cytomegalovirus exposure and HLA in healthy donors. Trimming pared 4 bases from V and 4 bases from J, leaving 14 bases between. The CDR3 length is 14 residues. Germline V gene lookup returns CDR1 SNHLY and CDR2 FYNNEI. The method was immunoSEQ multiplex PCR; TCRdb's version includes in-frame clones alone and lacks a portion of them. The data show 130,000 to 150,000 clones, with 89% seen just once and over 9% held by the top ten. The TCR originated in a woman under 30 in good health and CMV-seropositive. The material sequenced was PBMCs. The chain employs TRBV2 and TRBJ2-7, with a weak D call TRBD2 (6 bases). The CDR3 sequence is CASSGEGRTYEQYF. The CDR3 DNA reads as TGTGCCAGCAGTGGTGAAGGGAGGACTTACGAGCAGTACTTC.